This T cell receptor beta chain was captured by sequencing in a study of T cell responses to AZD1222 COVID-19 vaccine. Germline V lookup: CDR1 SGHRS, CDR2 YFSETQ. V lost 4 bases and J lost 13, with 15 bases in between. The CDR3 covers 12 residues. Repertoires were generated with immunoSEQ multiplex PCR, while TCRdb's copy carries only in-frame clones and drops some. The data show 140,000 to 150,000 clones, with approximately 88% seen just once and approximately 5.4% held by the top ten. The TCR sequence derives from an adult who received the MenACWY meningococcal vaccine as a control. This sequence joins TRBV5-1 and TRBJ2-1, with D uncertain. The material was peripheral blood, obtained 28 days after the second dose of the MenACWY control vaccine. In DNA, the CDR3 is TGCGCCAGCAGCCCACCAGGCGAATCTCAGTTCTTC. It translates to CASSPPGESQFF.